This TCR beta chain was observed in a study of tumor-infiltrating lymphocytes in glioblastoma multiforme. Germline V gene sequence: CDR1 SGHAT, CDR2 FQDESV (reference sequence). This CDR3 has 12 amino acids. As concerns this clonotype: One end of the junction varies from germline; a read error may be responsible.

Multiple V-beta primers and a C-beta primer amplified TCRB from RNA. A C-beta primer primed TCRB cDNA from approximately 0.5 ug RNA. One entry per CDR3 protein results from TCRdb running MiXCR on the multiplex PCR reads. Among more than 12,000 distinct CDR3 sequences listed, over 55% were seen once. This receptor was taken from a male donor with glioblastoma. Sequenced material: brain tumor tissue. The chain joins TRBV11-1 to TRBJ2-7; D uncertain. CDR3 DNA sequence: TGTGCCAACAGCTTAGAGTGCTACGAGCAGCACTTC. The encoded protein is CANSLECYEQHF.